This TCR beta chain is from a study of cytotoxic CD8 clonotypes in ibrutinib-treated CLL. Whole-study context: Patient counts were around 11 relapsed/refractory, some 16 treatment-naive and under 18 IGHV unmutated. Findings of the study overall: Higher clonality was seen at ibrutinib response and a return toward baseline at progression.

Cryopreserved PBMCs supplied roughly 1.8 micrograms of genomic DNA for TCR beta libraries. Concerning this clone: The antigen remains unidentified.

Investigators sought sequencing depths of between 1 in 200,000 and 1 in 1 million T cells. Sequencing used immunoSEQ multiplex PCR; TCRdb keeps in-frame clones, though not all of them. Altogether roughly 47,000 clones are present, roughly 50% being singletons, with the ten largest covering 32%. Between the trimmed V and J ends, which lost 0 bases and 4 bases, there was a span of 5 bases. Germline CDR1 SEHNR, CDR2 FQNEAQ (reference sequence). The CDR3 covers 13 residues. Here the sequenced sample was PBMCs, taken after 12 months of ibrutinib treatment. The receptor was derived from a human donor with chronic lymphocytic leukemia. J is TRBJ2-3 and V is TRBV7-9, with unresolved D. The CDR3 sequence: CASSLAGPDTQYF. The CDR3 nucleotides read TGTGCCAGCAGCTTAGCGGGCCCAGATACGCAGTATTTT.